The sequence of this T cell receptor (beta chain) was determined in a study of shared T cell receptors in the human thymus (dated by TCRdb to the early 2020s). Notes on the research overall: The study examined how the human thymus generates shared, self-reactive T-cell receptor alpha chains.

CDR1 and CDR2, per the germline V gene, are KGHSH and LQKENI. V lost 3 bases and J lost 5 bases, and the count of bases not matched to a germline gene is 12. Including the terminal cysteine and phenylalanine, the CDR3 comprises 16 residues. Just CDR3 DNA is preserved here, 48 bases in frame from base 1. About this clone: It has no known antigen specificity. The record has no base qualities; no much larger clone is one base away.

The library was made by the immunoSEQ multiplex PCR assay. Not all clones reach the TCRdb copy of this immuneACCESS table, which keeps in-frame sequences only. Checked studies attribute under half of the gap to unresolved V genes and leave the rest unexplained. In all, the sample holds 540,000 or so clones, and about 84% of those were seen once. Of the sample, approximately 0.013% falls within the top ten clones. The same data also went into a second study, on human thymus T cells. The second publication reports: In Finland, the donors were immunologically healthy infants who were having open corrective cardiac surgery for congenital heart defects. Thymus tissue was obtained as surgical resects removed during corrective cardiac surgery. Both the thymic and the peripheral blood repertoires appeared to show biased V and J gene segment usage. The related research reported highly overlapping thymic TCR repertoires among unrelated individuals. The study used under 10 infant thymus samples plus four related peripheral blood samples to characterize TCR alpha and beta repertoires. Donor ages ranged from roughly 6 to 250 days, and the cohort comprised 5 to 7 male and a couple of female infants. After being mechanically released from the tissue, thymocytes were kept at -70 degrees C in pellets of about 10-33 million cells. A QIAsymphony instrument was used to extract genomic DNA from frozen cell pellets. The immunoSEQ multiplex PCR assay was used to amplify the TCRB and TCRAD loci from a standardized quantity of quality-controlled genomic DNA. Amplicons spanned the V(D)J region at a length sufficient to cover the CDR3 and identify V and J genes. Amplicon sequencing was performed on an Illumina platform through the commercial immunoSEQ service. Primer bias and sequencing errors were corrected using previously described methods, and TCRAD and TCRB definitions followed the IMGT database. The repertoires were analysed using immunoSEQ Analyzer 3.0 and VDJTools for basic statistics, V/J segment usage, diversity estimates, rarefaction and pairwise overlap. To estimate diversity, the Chao1, ChaoE, Efron-Thisted, Shannon and inverse Simpson indices were applied, and diversity was also estimated on datasets down-sampled to the smallest sample. Repertoire overlap was assessed by strict matching of CDR3 nucleotide sequence, V gene and J gene, and clustering was done by Jaccard-based multidimensional scaling. On average, roughly 800,000 unique TCRB clonotypes were obtained from thymus samples, compared with about 84,000 from blood samples.

This TCR derives from a boy in the first two years of life with a congenital heart defect. Donor details come from another sample of the same person, matched by shared clones. The chain links TRBV18 with TRBJ2-7, with 8 bases in between that match TRBD2. The sequenced sample was thymocytes. CDR3 protein: CASSPNGSGSSHEQYF. The DNA reads TGTGCCAGCTCACCGAACGGGAGCGGGAGTTCCCACGAGCAGTACTTC.